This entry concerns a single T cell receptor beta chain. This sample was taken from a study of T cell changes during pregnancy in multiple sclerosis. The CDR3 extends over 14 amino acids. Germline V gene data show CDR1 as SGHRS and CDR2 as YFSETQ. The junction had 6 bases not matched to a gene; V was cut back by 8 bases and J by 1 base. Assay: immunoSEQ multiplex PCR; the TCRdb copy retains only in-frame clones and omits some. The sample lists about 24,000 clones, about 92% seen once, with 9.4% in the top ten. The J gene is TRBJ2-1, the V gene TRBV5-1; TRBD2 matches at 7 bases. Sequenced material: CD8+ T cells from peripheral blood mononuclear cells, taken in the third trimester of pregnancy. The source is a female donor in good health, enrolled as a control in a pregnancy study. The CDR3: CASGGGSSYNEQFF. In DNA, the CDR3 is TGCGCCAGTGGGGGGGGGTCGTCCTACAATGAGCAGTTCTTC.